The next 21 T cell receptor beta chains were all read from a single sample in a study of blood T cell repertoires in COVID-19. Generated by immunoSEQ multiplex PCR, the TCRdb table keeps only in-frame clones and is missing some. The table has roughly 220,000 clones, roughly four fifths seen once; the top ten hold 7.5% to 8%. The sample consisted of peripheral blood. These receptors were obtained from a woman older than 75 with COVID-19, enrolled during active disease.

The chain joins TRBV6-6 to TRBJ2-3, with 11 nucleotides matching TRBD2. Losses at the gene ends were 5 bases for V and 5 bases for J; bases not matched to a gene: 9. Germline-derived CDR1 and CDR2 are MNHNY and SVGAGI (reference sequence). The CDR3 totals 16 residues. CDR3 region: CASSRATSGGGDTQYF. CDR3 bases: TGTGCCAGCAGTCGAGCTACTAGCGGGGGTGGAGATACGCAGTATTTT.

In its sample, this clone was seen a few times. The chain carries TRBV18 and TRBJ1-3; 9 bases align to TRBD1. The V and J ends lost 2 bases and 5 bases, in that order; junction bases with no gene match: 7. CDR3 size: 16 residues. Germline lookup yields CDR1 KGHSH and CDR2 LQKENI. The CDR3 DNA reads TGTGCCAGCTCACCAGGCGGACAGGGGTTAAGAAACACCATATATTTT. Its translation is CASSPGGQGLRNTIYF.

Turning to this clone: The sample contains more than one DNA sequence encoding this CDR3. This rearrangement joins TRBV19 to TRBJ1-5; no reliable D call. CDR3 length: 14 amino acids. Germline V lookup: CDR1 LNHDA, CDR2 SQIVND (reference sequence). V lost 0 bases and J lost 4, with 7 bases in between. The CDR3 region has the DNA TGTGCCAGTAGTATAGAGGCGGGGAATCAGCCCCAGCATTTT. It specifies CASSIEAGNQPQHF.

The rearrangement joins TRBV28 to TRBJ2-4; D is ambiguous. Trimming took 6 bases from V and 8 from J, leaving 11 bases between them. CDR3 size: 12 residues. Germline V lookup: CDR1 MDHEN, CDR2 SYDVKM. The chain's CDR3 is CASSLVRDIQYF. The CDR3 nucleotides are TGTGCCAGCAGCTTAGTACGGGACATTCAGTACTTC. The full variable domain, in which reference TRBV28 and TRBJ2-4 provide the parts outside the CDR3, is DVKVTQSSRYLVKRTGEKVFLECVQDMDHENMFWYRQDPGLGLRLIYFSYDVKMKEKGDIPEGYSVSREKKERFSLILESASTNQTSMYLCASSLVRDIQYFGAGTRLSVL.

This clone was seen a single time. V gene TRBV11-2 combines with J gene TRBJ1-4; TRBD1 matches 8 bases. The junction had 14 bases not matched to a gene; V was cut back by 5 bases and J by 12 bases. CDR3 length: 15 amino acids. Per germline, CDR1 SGHAT and CDR2 FQNNGV. Written as DNA, the CDR3 is TGTGCCAGCAGCAAAGACAGGGGCCCCAGGGGGGAACTGTTTTTT. Translation gives CASSKDRGPRGELFF.

This sequence joins TRBV28 and TRBJ1-5; the D gene is possibly TRBD1 (6 bases). This CDR3 contains 15 residues. The germline V and J ends were trimmed by 3 bases and 2 bases, with 11 bases remaining between them. The germline V gene has CDR1 MDHEN and CDR2 SYDVKM. This CDR3 reads CASSFRGSGNQPQHF. The CDR3 DNA sequence: TGTGCCAGCAGTTTCAGGGGATCGGGCAATCAGCCCCAGCATTTT.

J is TRBJ2-2 and V is TRBV21-1; the table calls TRBD1, which could not be checked here. TRBV21-1 is shown as a pseudogene. CDR3 length equals 15 residues. This chain's CDR3 is CASSKRQGWTGELFF. The DNA of the CDR3 is TGTGCCAGCAGCAAGAGACAGGGATGGACCGGGGAGCTGTTTTTT.

The rearrangement uses TRBV5-1 and TRBJ2-1; D unclear. Germline assignment: CDR1 SGHRS and CDR2 YFSETQ. This CDR3 has 13 residues. V was cut by 2 bases and J by 7 bases, with 10 bases left in between. CDR3 in amino acids: CASSFRSYNEQFF. DNA of the CDR3: TGCGCCAGCAGCTTCCGTTCTTATAATGAGCAGTTCTTC. Drawing the rest from reference TRBV5-1 and TRBJ2-1, the complete variable domain is KAGVTQTPRYLIKTRGQQVTLSCSPISGHRSVSWYQQTPGQGLQFLFEYFSETQRNKGNFPGRFSGRQFSNSRSEMNVSTLELGDSALYLCASSFRSYNEQFFGPGTRLTVL.

The chain combines TRBV5-1 with TRBJ1-1; D is undetermined. The CDR3 extends over 13 amino acids. Germline CDR1 reads SGHRS; CDR2 reads YFSETQ. Trimming left V 4 bases short and J 0 bases short, with 7 bases between. Here the CDR3 reads CASSAALNTEAFF. The CDR3 DNA follows: TGCGCCAGCAGCGCCGCGTTGAACACTGAAGCTTTCTTT.

This chain uses TRBV4-3 with TRBJ1-2, with 8 bases matching TRBD1. Per germline, CDR1 LGHNA and CDR2 YSLEER. This CDR3 is 15 amino acids long. V dropped 3 bases and J dropped 6; count of bases not matched to a gene: 9. In nucleotides, the CDR3 is TGCGCCAGCAGCCAGGTCGGACAGGGCGCTCATGGCTACACCTTC. This translates into CASSQVGQGAHGYTF.

The V gene is TRBV6-5, the J gene TRBJ2-4; 11 bases match TRBD1. The V and J ends lost 7 bases and 3 bases, in that order; junction bases with no gene match: 5. CDR3 length equals 15 residues. Germline CDR1 MNHEY, CDR2 SVGAGI. The DNA of the CDR3 is TGTGCCAGCAAACCGGGACAGGGGGGCAAAAACATTCAGTACTTC. Its protein is CASKPGQGGKNIQYF.

This sequence joins TRBV5-1 and TRBJ2-4, with 12 bases aligning to TRBD2. Germline assignment: CDR1 SGHRS and CDR2 YFSETQ. The ends lost 2 bases at V and 0 bases at J; junction bases unmatched: 6. There are 18 residues in the CDR3. CDR3 residues: CASSFGLAGSLAKNIQYF. The DNA of the CDR3 is TGCGCCAGCAGCTTTGGACTAGCGGGGTCTCTAGCCAAAAACATTCAGTACTTC.

The V gene is TRBV7-2, the J gene TRBJ2-1; possible D gene TRBD2, 7 bases. V lost 5 bases and J 7 bases, leaving 21 bases between the germline ends. CDR1 and CDR2 from the germline V gene are SGHTA and FQGNSA. CDR3 length: 16 amino acids. Here the CDR3 DNA reads TGTGCCAGCAGCCGCTTAAGGGGGGGGGCTTCAAATGAGCAGTTCTTC. Residues: CASSRLRGGASNEQFF. The full variable domain, completed using reference TRBV7-2 and TRBJ2-1, is GAGVSQSPSNKVTEKGKDVELRCDPISGHTALYWYRQSLGQGLEFLIYFQGNSAPDKSGLPSDRFSAERTGGSVSTLTIQRTQQEDSAVYLCASSRLRGGASNEQFFGPGTRLTVL.

The J gene is TRBJ1-5, the V gene TRBV19, with D perhaps matching TRBD1 (5 bases). Trimming shortened V by 2 bases and J by 3 bases, and 8 bases separated the two germline ends. The CDR3 sequence is 14 residues long. CDR1 is LNHDA, CDR2 SQIVND, per germline (reference sequence). The CDR3 loop reads CASSIPGINQPQHF. CDR3 sequence (DNA): TGTGCCAGTAGTATACCAGGGATCAATCAGCCCCAGCATTTT.

The chain couples TRBV7-2 to TRBJ2-5; D might be TRBD2 (6 bases). V lost 2 bases and J lost 5, with 12 bases in between. Germline CDR1 is SGHTA and CDR2 is FQGNSA. The CDR3 is 14 amino acids. CDR3: CASSLRRGIETQYF. For the CDR3, the DNA is TGTGCCAGCAGCTTAAGGCGGGGTATCGAGACCCAGTACTTC.

The V call is TRBV11-2, the J call TRBJ2-5; 8 bases are a match to TRBD1. Germline CDR1 and CDR2: SGHAT and FQNNGV. The CDR3 loop spans 15 amino acids. The trim removed 4 bases at V and 7 bases at J, leaving 11 bases unmatched. Written as DNA, the CDR3 is TGTGCCAGCAGCTCGATACCGACAGGGGCCGGGACCCAGTACTTC. Amino acids: CASSSIPTGAGTQYF.

This chain uses TRBV6-5 with TRBJ1-5; D gene ambiguous. Per the germline V gene, CDR1 is MNHEY and CDR2 is SVGAGI. The V end lost 4 bases, the J end lost 6 bases, and 10 bases lay between the germline ends. The CDR3 has 13 amino acids. The chain's CDR3 is CASSLEFRQPQHF. In nucleotides, the CDR3 is TGTGCCAGCAGTTTAGAATTCCGTCAGCCCCAGCATTTT.

The chain has TRBV11-3 and TRBJ1-1; 9 bases line up with TRBD1. J lost 1 base, V lost 3 bases, and 9 bases had no gene match. The CDR3 runs 17 residues. The germline V gene has CDR1 SGHNT and CDR2 YENEEA. The CDR3 region is CASSLNRGRVENTEAFF. The CDR3 DNA sequence: TGTGCCAGCAGCTTGAACAGGGGGCGCGTGGAGAACACTGAAGCTTTCTTT.

The V call is TRBV2, the J call TRBJ2-7; D ambiguous. Between the trimmed V and J ends, which lost 5 bases and 7 bases, there was a span of 12 bases. The germline gives CDR1 SNHLY, CDR2 FYNNEI. This CDR3 spans 12 amino acids. The CDR3 DNA is TGTGCCAGCAGTCCTCGGAACAGAGAGCAGTACTTC. Amino acid sequence: CASSPRNREQYF. The full variable domain, in which reference TRBV2 and TRBJ2-7 provide the parts outside the CDR3, is EPEVTQTPSHQVTQMGQEVILRCVPISNHLYFYWYRQILGQKVEFLVSFYNNEISEKSEIFDDQFSVERPDGSNFTLKIRSTKLEDSAMYFCASSPRNREQYFGPGTRLTVT.

The chain is built from TRBV6-5 and TRBJ1-3; the match to TRBD1 covers 8 bases. The germline V gene has CDR1 MNHEY and CDR2 SVGAGI. Trimming removed 10 bases from V and 0 bases from J; junction bases left unmatched: 8. CDR3 length: 15 residues. The CDR3 region has the DNA TGTGCCATCACCGACGGACAGGGCTCTGGAAACACCATATATTTT. It translates to CAITDGQGSGNTIYF.

Only one count was recorded for this clone. V gene TRBV29-1 combines with J gene TRBJ1-1, with 8 bases fitting TRBD1. Losses at the gene ends were 7 bases for V and 4 bases for J; bases not matched to a gene: 11. Germline V gene data show CDR1 as SQVTM and CDR2 as ANQGSEA. The CDR3 contains 14 residues. The CDR3 region has the DNA TGCAGCGCCCGGGACAGGATCGGGACCACTGAAGCTTTCTTT. Translated, it gives CSARDRIGTTEAFF.